Described below is a single TCR beta chain sequence and its context. The CDR3 totals 16 residues. Looked up from germline, CDR1 is MNHEY and CDR2 is SMNVEV (reference sequence). Trimming took off 6 bases at V and 3 bases at J, with 17 bases between the two ends. Under the authors' procedure: For nucleated cells, counts were estimated from reference gene primer amplification. Method: immunoSEQ multiplex PCR; TCRdb's copy keeps in-frame clones and lacks some. V, J and clone size were drawn from that table, and D and trimming were deduced from the DNA. This table holds roughly 97,000 clones, roughly nine tenths found once. The data were obtained in a study of blood T cell repertoires in COVID-19. About the research overall: There were acute and convalescent COVID-19 samples, and they came from the United States, Italy and Spain. T cells, B-cell-depleted T cells, or PBMCs provided the cDNA or gDNA that served as material.

The receptor was isolated from a human donor in a cohort sampled during active COVID-19. J is TRBJ2-2 and V is TRBV27; D possibly corresponds to TRBD2 (5 bases). Sequencing input: peripheral blood. In DNA, the CDR3 is TGTGCCAGCAGCCCCGGAGCGCGGGCATACACCGGGGAGCTGTTTTTT. Amino acids: CASSPGARAYTGELFF.